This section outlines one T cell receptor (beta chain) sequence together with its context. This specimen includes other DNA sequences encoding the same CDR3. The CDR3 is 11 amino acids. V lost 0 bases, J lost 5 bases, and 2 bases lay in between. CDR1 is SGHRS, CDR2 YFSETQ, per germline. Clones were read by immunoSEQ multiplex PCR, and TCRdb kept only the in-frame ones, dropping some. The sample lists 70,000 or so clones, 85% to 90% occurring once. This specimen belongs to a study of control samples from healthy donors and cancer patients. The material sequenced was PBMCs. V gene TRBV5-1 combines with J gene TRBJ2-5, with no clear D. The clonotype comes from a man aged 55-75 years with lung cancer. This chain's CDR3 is CASSLDETQYF. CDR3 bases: TGCGCCAGCAGCTTGGATGAGACCCAGTACTTC.